The sequence of this T cell receptor (beta chain) was determined in a study of T cell responses to AZD1222 COVID-19 vaccine. In the study overall: The analysis combined second doses at about 4 or about 12 weeks. Whole-study findings and limits: The reported proportion of spike-specific TCRs targeting unmutated variant regions was nearly half. Spike-wide vaccine-associated CD4 TCRs dominated at 160-218 and 743-854.

CDR3 length: 14 residues. Germline lookup yields CDR1 ENHRY and CDR2 SYGVKD. The ends were cut back, 4 bases at V and 2 bases at J, with 9 bases in the middle. Regarding this clone: Its cognate antigen is unknown.

Profiling relied on immunoSEQ multiplex PCR, and the TCRdb table lists in-frame clones only, not all of them. The sample holds about 120,000 clones, roughly 90% seen once. The sequence came from an adult in good health. The rearrangement uses TRBV10-3 and TRBJ2-1; D call uncertain. Here the sequenced sample was peripheral blood, taken on day 0 of AZD1222 vaccination. CDR3: CAISGHETYNEQFF. As DNA, the CDR3 is TGTGCCATCAGTGGGCATGAGACCTACAATGAGCAGTTCTTC.